Listed below are T cell receptor beta chains from one sample, sequenced in a study of identifying expanded T cells in peripheral blood. Generated by immunoSEQ multiplex PCR, the TCRdb table keeps only in-frame clones and is missing some. The sample contains about 110,000 clones, roughly nine tenths of which appear only once. The sequencing sample was made of blood. The receptors were gathered from a person aged 18 to 75 in good health. CDR3s include the opening cysteine and the closing phenylalanine or tryptophan. D genes are given only for firm matches. Not all rows give a size; the values are once, few, many and, for expanded clones, a class.

TRBJ2-2,TRBV27,TRBD2,17,-,TGTGCCAGCAGTATCGGGACTAGCGGGAGGGTCACCGGGGAGCTGTTTTTT,CASSIGTSGRVTGELFF
TRBJ2-2,TRBV15,-,15,once,TGTGCCACCAGCAGAGGAGGGGCGGAAACCGGGGAGCTGTTTTTT,CATSRGGAETGELFF
TRBJ1-5,TRBV29-1,-,14,-,TGCAGCGTTGCAAAGGGGCAGGGCGGATGGCCCCAGCATTTT,CSVAKGQGGWPQHF
TRBJ2-3,TRBV5-1,TRBD1,16,-,TGCGCCAGCAGCACCCAACAGGGGGCGTTGACAGATACGCAGTATTTT,CASSTQQGALTDTQYF
TRBJ2-7,TRBV7-2,-,15,once,TGTGCCAGCAGCTTACTCGGCGGGACGGTCTACGAGCAGTACTTC,CASSLLGGTVYEQYF
TRBJ2-1,TRBV9,-,16,once,TGTGCCAGCAGCGGATCTCGAGGACCTAGAAACAATGAGCAGTTCTTC,CASSGSRGPRNNEQFF
TRBJ2-3,TRBV6-1,-,14,once,TGTGCCAGCAGTGAGGACAGACACACAGATACGCAGTATTTT,CASSEDRHTDTQYF
TRBJ1-2,TRBV2,TRBD1,16,-,TGTGCCAGCAGTGAAGCGCGAGGGGGCCAAGGCTATGGCTACACCTTC,CASSEARGGQGYGYTF
TRBJ2-7,TRBV18,-,17,-,TGTGCCAGCTCACCGCCCAGCAGGGGCAGTAGGTCCTACGAGCAGTACTTC,CASSPPSRGSRSYEQYF
TRBJ2-5,TRBV10-3,-,12,-,TGTGCCATCAGTGAGTCGGGGAACTCCCGGTACTTC,CAISESGNSRYF